The 18 T cell receptor beta chains listed next were all sequenced from one sample in a study of blood T cell repertoires in COVID-19. Produced via immunoSEQ multiplex PCR; TCRdb's table is partial and in-frame only. The sample shows about 270,000 clones, roughly 86% of them seen only once. Sequencing was performed on peripheral blood. The receptors stem from a man aged 35 to 55 with active or convalescent COVID-19.

The chain recombines TRBV28 with TRBJ2-3; no clear D gene. V was shortened by 8 bases and J by 0 bases, with 9 bases between the two germline ends. Germline CDR1 and CDR2: MDHEN and SYDVKM. The CDR3 is 13 amino acids. This CDR3 reads CASSPPSTDTQYF. The CDR3 DNA reads as TGTGCCAGCTCCCCTCCGAGCACAGATACGCAGTATTTT.

This clone was seen just once. This chain joins TRBV5-1 and TRBJ2-3; 10 bases agree with TRBD2. J gave up 1 base and V 4 bases, and 6 bases lay outside the gene matches. This CDR3 contains 16 residues. Germline V gene sequence: CDR1 SGHRS, CDR2 YFSETQ. The DNA of the CDR3 is TGCGCCAGCAGCGAGCGGGGGGGCTATGGCACAGATACGCAGTATTTT. Translating gives CASSERGGYGTDTQYF.

CDR3 sequence: CASRYNFGEVGYNEQFF. In DNA, the CDR3 is TGTGCCAGCAGATATAATTTTGGTGAGGTGGGCTACAATGAGCAGTTCTTC. The chain has TRBV27 and TRBJ2-1; D ambiguous. Per germline, CDR1 MNHEY and CDR2 SMNVEV (reference sequence). Trimming pared 6 bases from V and 3 bases from J, leaving 21 bases between. The CDR3 runs to 17 residues.

The chain combines TRBV3-1 (or the pseudogene TRBV3-2) with TRBJ2-5; TRBD2 might be the D (5 bases). In germline, CDR1 is LGHDT, CDR2 YNNKEL (reference sequence). The CDR3 spans 13 residues. V dropped 1 base and J dropped 10 bases, with 13 bases sitting between them. The CDR3 region has the DNA TGTGCCAGCAGCCAAGGGGCCGACGGGATCCAGTACTTC. Protein: CASSQGADGIQYF.

V gene TRBV5-1 combines with J gene TRBJ1-4; D remains ambiguous. Deletions cut 1 base from V and 3 bases from J, with 7 bases between. The CDR3 has 14 residues. CDR1 is SGHRS, CDR2 YFSETQ, per germline. This CDR3 is CASSLLSSNEKLFF. In DNA, the CDR3 is TGCGCCAGCAGCTTGTTGTCTTCTAATGAAAAACTGTTTTTT.

This clone was counted between two and nine times. V usage is TRBV24-1 and J usage is TRBJ2-6; D possibly corresponds to TRBD2 (6 bases). V was trimmed by 5 bases and J by 2 bases, leaving 12 bases between them. This CDR3 comprises 16 residues. In germline, CDR1 is KGHDR, CDR2 SFDVKD. The CDR3 nucleotides are TGTGCCACCAGTGTCGGCGGGGCGGCTGGGGCCAACGTCCTGACTTTC. Translated: CATSVGGAAGANVLTF.

A remark on this clone: One junction end disagrees with the germline gene, perhaps due to a read error. The gene calls are TRBV24-1 and TRBJ1-1, with 7 bases aligning to TRBD1. The CDR3 is 11 amino acids. Germline V gene data show CDR1 as KGHDR and CDR2 as SFDVKD. The DNA of the CDR3 is TGTGCCTCCAGGGGGGGGGCTGAAGCTTTCTTT. Its protein is CASRGGAEAFF.

This chain connects TRBV30 to TRBJ1-6, with TRBD1 matching 11 bases. Germline-derived CDR1 and CDR2 are GTSNPN and SVGIG (reference sequence). Germline trimming cut 0 bases from V and 10 bases from J; bases unmatched to any gene: 2. The CDR3 loop spans 14 amino acids. The CDR3 DNA reads as TGTGCCTGGAGTGTACGGGACAGGGGGTCACCCCTCCACTTT. This codes for CAWSVRDRGSPLHF. The complete variable domain, with remaining parts taken from reference TRBV30 and TRBJ1-6, reads SQTIHQWPATLVQPVGSPLSLECTVEGTSNPNLYWYRQAAGRGLQLLFYSVGIGQISSEVPQNLSASRPQDRQFILSSKKLLLSDSGFYLCAWSVRDRGSPLHFGNGTRLTVT.

This chain joins TRBV7-3 and TRBJ2-1, with D possibly TRBD1 on 5 matching bases. CDR3 length: 15 residues. The germline V gene encodes CDR1 SGHTA and CDR2 FQGTGA. The V and J ends lost 5 bases and 7 bases respectively, with 18 bases between them. This CDR3 reads CASSVRQGTKNEQFF. CDR3 nucleotides: TGTGCCAGCAGCGTCAGGCAGGGAACAAAGAATGAGCAGTTCTTC.

This chain links TRBV6-5 with TRBJ1-4; D gene uncertain. The ends were cut back, 0 bases at V and 8 bases at J, with 7 bases in the middle. The CDR3 contains 13 residues. CDR1 and CDR2 from the germline V gene are MNHEY and SVGAGI. The CDR3 loop reads CASSYSAGEKLFF. CDR3 DNA sequence: TGTGCCAGCAGTTACTCGGCGGGCGAAAAACTGTTTTTT.

The chain uses TRBV11-2 and TRBJ2-2; TRBD2 matches 9 bases. This CDR3 comprises 16 residues. The V gene end was trimmed by 0 bases and the J gene end by 3 bases; junction bases not matched to a gene: 2. Germline CDR1 is SGHAT and CDR2 is FQNNGV. The CDR3 nucleotides are TGTGCCAGCAGCTTAGAGGGACTAGCCGACACCGGGGAGCTGTTTTTT. Protein product: CASSLEGLADTGELFF.

V is TRBV10-3 and J is TRBJ1-6; no reliable D call. CDR3 length: 13 residues. The germline gives CDR1 ENHRY, CDR2 SYGVKD. With 5 bases removed from V and 5 bases from J, the gap between germline ends came to 7 bases. The DNA for the CDR3 is TGTGCCATCAGTAAAGAGGATAATTCACCCCTCCACTTT. Its translation: CAISKEDNSPLHF.

The CDR3 sequence is CASSSGQGRNTEAFF. Written as DNA, the CDR3 is TGTGCCAGCAGCTCTGGACAGGGAAGAAATACTGAAGCTTTCTTT. The J gene is TRBJ1-1, the V gene TRBV11-3, with 8 bases aligning to TRBD1. The CDR3 totals 15 residues. Germline-derived CDR1 and CDR2 are SGHNT and YENEEA. V lost 4 bases to trimming and J lost 5 bases; unmatched junction nucleotides: 9. The variable domain in full, with the rest retrieved from reference TRBV11-3 and TRBJ1-1, is EAGVVQSPRYKIIEKKQPVAFWCNPISGHNTLYWYLQNLGQGPELLIRYENEEAVDDSQLPKDRFSAERLKGVDSTLKIQPAELGDSAVYLCASSSGQGRNTEAFFGQGTRLTVV.

This clone appeared once. The CDR3 DNA follows: TGTGCCAGCAGCTTGGACTCACCCGGGGAGCTGTTTTTT. This sequence encodes CASSLDSPGELFF. The rearrangement uses TRBV5-6 and TRBJ2-2; no clear D gene. The CDR3 runs 13 residues. Germline loops: CDR1 SGHDT, CDR2 YYEEEE. V gave up 0 bases and J gave up 6 bases, with 6 bases separating them.

The J gene is TRBJ2-1, the V gene TRBV7-3, with TRBD2 identical over 9 bases. After removal of 5 bases from V and 9 bases from J, the junction contained 11 bases not matched to a gene. Germline V gene sequence: CDR1 SGHTA, CDR2 FQGTGA. CDR3 length: 15 residues. This CDR3 reads CASSLMAGGLGEQFF. The CDR3 DNA follows: TGTGCCAGCAGCCTGATGGCGGGGGGGTTAGGTGAGCAGTTCTTC.

V is TRBV5-6 and J is TRBJ2-5, with 7 bases aligning to TRBD1. Germline V CDR1 and CDR2: SGHDT, YYEEEE. J lost 4 bases, V lost 4 bases, and 10 bases had no gene match. The CDR3 consists of 15 residues. CDR3 coding DNA: TGTGCCAGCAGCCCCATGACAGGGCAAGTAGAGACCCAGTACTTC. Translating gives CASSPMTGQVETQYF.

V usage is TRBV2 and J usage is TRBJ2-7; a weak D match, TRBD1 (6 bases). V gave up 7 bases and J gave up 5 bases, with 15 bases separating them. The CDR3 has 13 residues. The germline V gene has CDR1 SNHLY and CDR2 FYNNEI. CDR3 bases: TGTGCCAGCAACTTCCAGGGGATAAACGAGCAGTACTTC. It translates to CASNFQGINEQYF.

V gene TRBV11-2 combines with J gene TRBJ2-1; 14 bases align to TRBD2. V dropped 6 bases and J dropped 7; count of bases not matched to a gene: 5. The CDR3 extends over 15 amino acids. Germline loops: CDR1 SGHAT, CDR2 FQNNGV. For the CDR3, the DNA is TGTGCCAGCAGTCAGACTAGCGGGAGGGCGAATGAGCAGTTCTTC. Its translation is CASSQTSGRANEQFF.